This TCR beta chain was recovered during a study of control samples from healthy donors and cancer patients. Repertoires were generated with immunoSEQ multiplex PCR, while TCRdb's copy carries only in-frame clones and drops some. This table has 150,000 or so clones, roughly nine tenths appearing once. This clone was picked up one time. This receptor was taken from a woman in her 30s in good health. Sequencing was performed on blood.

The CDR3 loop is CASSPGIGGYGYTF. The CDR3 DNA is TGCGCCAGCAGCCCTGGAATTGGGGGCTATGGCTACACCTTC. This chain links TRBV5-1 with TRBJ1-2; perhaps TRBD1 as D (5 bases). Trimming shortened V by 4 bases and J by 4 bases, and 14 bases separated the two germline ends. Germline loops: CDR1 SGHRS, CDR2 YFSETQ. This CDR3 contains 14 residues.